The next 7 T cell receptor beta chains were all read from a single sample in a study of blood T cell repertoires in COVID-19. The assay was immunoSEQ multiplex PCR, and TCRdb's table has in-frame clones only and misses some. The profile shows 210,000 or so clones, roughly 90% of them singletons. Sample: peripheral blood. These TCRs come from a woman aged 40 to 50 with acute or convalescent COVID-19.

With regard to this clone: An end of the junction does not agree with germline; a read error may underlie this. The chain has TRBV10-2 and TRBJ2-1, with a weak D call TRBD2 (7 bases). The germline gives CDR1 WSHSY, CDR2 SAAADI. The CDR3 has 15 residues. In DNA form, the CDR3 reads TGCGCCAGCAGTCCGGTAGGGGGGGCGAACAATGAGCGGTTCTTC. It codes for CASSPVGGANNERFF.

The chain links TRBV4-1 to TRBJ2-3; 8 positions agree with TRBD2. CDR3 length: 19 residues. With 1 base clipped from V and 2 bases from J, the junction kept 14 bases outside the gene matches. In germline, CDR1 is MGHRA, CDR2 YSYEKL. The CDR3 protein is CASSQAGGGAALYTDTQYF. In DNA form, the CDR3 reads TGCGCCAGCAGCCAAGCGGGGGGGGGCGCAGCCTTGTACACAGATACGCAGTATTTT.

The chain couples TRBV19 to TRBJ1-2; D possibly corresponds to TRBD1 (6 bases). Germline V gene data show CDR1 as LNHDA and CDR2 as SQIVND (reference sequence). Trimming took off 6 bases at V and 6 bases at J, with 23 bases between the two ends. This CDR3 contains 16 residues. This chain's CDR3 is CASSPWAGDFSDGYTF. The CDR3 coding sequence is TGTGCCAGTAGCCCCTGGGCAGGGGATTTTTCCGATGGCTACACCTTC.

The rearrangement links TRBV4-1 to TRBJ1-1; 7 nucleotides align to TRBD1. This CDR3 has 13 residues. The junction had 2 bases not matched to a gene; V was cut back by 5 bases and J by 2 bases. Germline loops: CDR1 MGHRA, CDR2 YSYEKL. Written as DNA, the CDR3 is TGCGCCAGCAGCTACAGGGGAAACACTGAAGCTTTCTTT. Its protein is CASSYRGNTEAFF.

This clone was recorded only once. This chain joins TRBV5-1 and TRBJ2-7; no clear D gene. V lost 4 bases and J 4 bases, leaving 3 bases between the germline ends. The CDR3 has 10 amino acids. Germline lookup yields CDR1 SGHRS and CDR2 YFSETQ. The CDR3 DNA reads TGCGCCAGCAGCCCGTACGAGCAGTACGTC. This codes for CASSPYEQYV.

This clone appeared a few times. CDR3 nucleotides: TGTGCCAGCAAAGAGGGAGTAGGTGGAAACACCATATATTTT. This translates into CASKEGVGGNTIYF. The rearrangement links TRBV27 to TRBJ1-3; D not certain. Trimming took off 7 bases at V and 3 bases at J, with 13 bases between the two ends. Germline-derived CDR1 and CDR2 are MNHEY and SMNVEV (reference sequence). The CDR3 runs to 14 residues.

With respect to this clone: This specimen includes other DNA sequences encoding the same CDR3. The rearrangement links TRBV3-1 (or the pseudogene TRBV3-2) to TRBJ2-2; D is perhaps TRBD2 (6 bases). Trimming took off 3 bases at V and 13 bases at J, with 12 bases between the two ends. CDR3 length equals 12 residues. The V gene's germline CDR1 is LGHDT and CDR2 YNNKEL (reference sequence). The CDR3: CASSQPGSGLFF. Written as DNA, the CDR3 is TGTGCCAGCAGCCAGCCCGGGAGCGGGCTGTTTTTT.